This record concerns one TCR beta chain sequence. The source of the sample is a study of blood T cell repertoires in COVID-19. Overall study context: From the United States, Italy and Spain came samples of acute and convalescent COVID-19.

The CDR3 has 16 residues. With V trimmed by 2 bases and J by 4 bases, 9 bases remained unmatched. Germline-derived CDR1 and CDR2 are MNHEY and SVGEGT. Methods used by the authors: Amplification of reference gene primers was used by the study to estimate nucleated cell counts. TCRdb's table, derived via immunoSEQ multiplex PCR, lists solely in-frame clones and lacks some. The V and J calls and clone size are taken from that table; D and trimming were inferred from the DNA. The sample lists 180,000 or so clones, almost 85% occurring once. The chain is built from TRBV6-2 or TRBV6-3 and TRBJ2-5; 8 nucleotides line up with TRBD1. The specimen sequenced was peripheral blood. This TCR was recovered from a human donor with acute or convalescent COVID-19. The donor label of this sample is uncertain. CDR3 sequence reads: CASSYPTGVGRETQYF. The CDR3 nucleotides read TGTGCCAGCAGTTACCCGACAGGGGTTGGACGAGAGACCCAGTACTTC.